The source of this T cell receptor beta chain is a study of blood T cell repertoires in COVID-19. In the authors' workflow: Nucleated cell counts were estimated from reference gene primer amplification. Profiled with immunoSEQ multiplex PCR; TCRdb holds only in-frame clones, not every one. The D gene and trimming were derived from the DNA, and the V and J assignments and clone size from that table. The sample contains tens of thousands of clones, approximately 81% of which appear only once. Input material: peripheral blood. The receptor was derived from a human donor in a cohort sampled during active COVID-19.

The DNA for the CDR3 is TGTGCCAGCAGCTTAGGGGCAGTTCGTTCTGTAGCTTTCTTT. It codes for CASSLGAVRSVAFF. This rearrangement joins TRBV7-9 to TRBJ1-1; unclear D gene. This CDR3 has 14 amino acids. V lost 1 base to trimming and J lost 10 bases, with 16 bases between them. Germline CDR1 SEHNR, CDR2 FQNEAQ (reference sequence).